The sample holds one count of the clone carrying this TCR beta chain. This specimen belongs to a study of HIV-infected patients and healthy controls. Germline V gives CDR1 LNHDA, CDR2 SQIVND (reference sequence). This CDR3 comprises 14 residues. V lost 3 bases and J lost 4, with 10 bases in between. From the 5' RACE reads, TCRdb called clonotypes with MiXCR, one entry per CDR3 protein. In the table there are about 64,000 distinct CDR3 sequences, roughly 21% of which are singletons. The V call is TRBV19, the J call TRBJ2-1; no reliable D call. Sequencing was performed on CD4+ T cells from blood. The TCR comes from a human donor in good health. The CDR3 DNA reads as TGTGCCAGTAGTATTGGGCTGGAATACAATGAGCAGTTCTTC. It translates to CASSIGLEYNEQFF.